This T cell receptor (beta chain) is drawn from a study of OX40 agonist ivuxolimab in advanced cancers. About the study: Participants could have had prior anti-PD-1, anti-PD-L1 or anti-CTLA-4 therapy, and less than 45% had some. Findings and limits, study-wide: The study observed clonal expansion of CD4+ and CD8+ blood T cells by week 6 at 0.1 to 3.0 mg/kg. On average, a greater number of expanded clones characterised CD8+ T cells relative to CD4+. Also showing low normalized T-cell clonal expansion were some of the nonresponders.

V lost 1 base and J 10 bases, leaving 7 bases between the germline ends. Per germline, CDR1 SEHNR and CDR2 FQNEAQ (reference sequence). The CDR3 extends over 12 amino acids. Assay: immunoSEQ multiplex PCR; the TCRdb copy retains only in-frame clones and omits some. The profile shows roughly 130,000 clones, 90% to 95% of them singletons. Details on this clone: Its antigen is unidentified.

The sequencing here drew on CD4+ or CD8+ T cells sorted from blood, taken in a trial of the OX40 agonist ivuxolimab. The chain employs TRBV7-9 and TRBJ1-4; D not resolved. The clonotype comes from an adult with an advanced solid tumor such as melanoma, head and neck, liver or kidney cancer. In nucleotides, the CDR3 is TGTGCCAGCAGCTTAGAGGAGGGAAAACTGTTTTTT. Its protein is CASSLEEGKLFF.